Listed here are 9 T cell receptor beta chains from one sample, sequenced in a study of blood T cell repertoires in COVID-19. The repertoire was sequenced with immunoSEQ multiplex PCR; TCRdb's copy has only in-frame clones and lacks some. This table holds over 50,000 clones, 78% found once. The material sequenced was peripheral blood. These receptor sequences come from a human donor with active or convalescent COVID-19. The donor label of this sample is uncertain.

This rearrangement joins TRBV11-2 to TRBJ2-2, with D hard to call. Germline CDR1 SGHAT, CDR2 FQNNGV. Trimming removed 1 base at V and 3 bases at J, with 9 bases between. The CDR3 has 15 residues. Here the CDR3 DNA reads TGTGCCAGCAGCTTAGCAAGCATACACACCGGGGAGCTGTTTTTT. This encodes CASSLASIHTGELFF.

The J gene is TRBJ1-5, the V gene TRBV30; 7 bases line up with TRBD1. J lost 10 bases, V lost 2 bases, and 5 bases had no gene match. There are 12 residues in the CDR3. Germline CDR1 is GTSNPN and CDR2 is SVGIG (reference sequence). Here the CDR3 DNA reads TGTGCCTGGAGTACAGGGGTTGTCCCCCAGCATTTT. Protein sequence: CAWSTGVVPQHF.

V usage is TRBV2 and J usage is TRBJ2-7, with unresolved D. This CDR3 comprises 15 residues. Germline V gene data show CDR1 as SNHLY and CDR2 as FYNNEI. Between the trimmed V and J ends, which lost 1 base and 2 bases, there was a span of 12 bases. DNA for the CDR3: TGTGCCAGCAGTGAAGGAGGCATACGGACCTACGAGCAGTACTTC. Translated: CASSEGGIRTYEQYF.

The chain joins TRBV6-2 or TRBV6-3 to TRBJ1-1, with a weak D call TRBD1 (5 bases). The V gene lost 2 bases and the J gene lost 0 bases, with 10 bases spanning the gap. Looked up from germline, CDR1 is MNHEY and CDR2 is SVGEGT. The CDR3 spans 15 residues. CDR3 protein: CASSYPWGMNTEAFF. CDR3 bases: TGTGCCAGCAGTTACCCCTGGGGCATGAACACTGAAGCTTTCTTT.

This clone was seen many times. The genes are TRBV6-5 and TRBJ2-1; 7 bases map to TRBD1. Germline V gene data show CDR1 as MNHEY and CDR2 as SVGAGI. V trimming: 5 bases; J trimming: 2 bases; junction bases outside the gene matches: 6. The CDR3 contains 15 residues. The CDR3 coding sequence is TGTGCCAGCAGTCTCAGACAGGGAACCTACAATGAGCAGTTCTTC. Amino acids: CASSLRQGTYNEQFF.

The chain has TRBV6-5 and TRBJ2-7; 11 bases map to TRBD1. After removal of 4 bases from V and 4 bases from J, the junction contained 6 bases not matched to a gene. The CDR3 runs 15 residues. Germline V lookup: CDR1 MNHEY, CDR2 SVGAGI. The CDR3 region is CASSFTGTGGYEQYF. The CDR3 DNA follows: TGTGCCAGCAGTTTTACCGGGACAGGGGGATACGAGCAGTACTTC.

V usage is TRBV12-3 or TRBV12-4 and J usage is TRBJ2-7; unclear D gene. The V gene lost 6 bases and the J gene lost 5 bases, with 11 bases spanning the gap. The CDR3 covers 12 residues. For the CDR3, the DNA is TGTGCCAGCAGCCCCGGGTTGGACGAGCAGTACTTC. It codes for CASSPGLDEQYF.

The chain combines TRBV7-2 with TRBJ2-5; TRBD1 aligns across 8 bases. This CDR3 spans 16 amino acids. CDR1 and CDR2 from the germline V gene are SGHTA and FQGNSA. V gave up 6 bases and J gave up 5 bases; unmatched junction bases: 14. CDR3 nucleotides: TGTGCCAGCAGGCGAAGGTCAGGACAGGGTGAGGAGACCCAGTACTTC. Translation: CASRRRSGQGEETQYF.

The chain links TRBV5-4 to TRBJ2-2; 8 bases are a match to TRBD1. Trimming took 3 bases from V and 6 from J; bases not matched to a gene: 7. Germline V gene lookup returns CDR1 SGHNT and CDR2 YYREEE (reference sequence). CDR3 length: 15 amino acids. CDR3 sequence (DNA): TGTGCCAGCAGCTCGATAACGGACAGGGCCGGGGAGCTGTTTTTT. Amino acids: CASSSITDRAGELFF.